This TCR beta chain was captured by sequencing in a study of blood T cell repertoires in COVID-19 (dated by TCRdb to 2019 to 2021). In the study overall: The collaborator samples originated in the United States, Italy and Spain and spanned the acute and convalescent phases of COVID-19. The material from the prospective study consisted of cDNA or gDNA derived from T cells, B-cell-depleted T cells, or PBMCs. The dataset comprised deeply sampled blood TCRbeta repertoires from subjects exposed to, actively infected with, or recovered from COVID-19. The repertoires were released in a freely available public database meant as a resource for research on the immune response to SARS-CoV-2. Samples came from the ongoing ImmuneRACE study (first 160 participants) plus 1,254 subjects from 6 global collaborators. The sample metadata nearly always contained a de-identified subject ID, COVID-19 status, age in years and sex. Where available, HLA class I and class II types were obtained from metadata supplied by the sample provider rather than from assay-based typing.

Comment on this clone: The antigen this receptor binds is unknown. Per-nucleotide qualities are absent, and no much larger clonotype sits a single base away.

Each collaborating institution followed its own protocols to collect whole blood in K2EDTA tubes. For TCRbeta analysis, collaborators shipped samples as frozen whole blood, isolated PBMCs, or DNA extracted from either of those sample types. The immunoSEQ Assay, a bias-controlled multiplex PCR, was used to amplify TCRbeta CDR3 regions from genomic DNA. The original methods were these. Nucleated cell counts per sample were estimated from amplification of reference gene primers within the assay. To quantify the absolute abundance of each unique TCRbeta CDR3 rearrangement, sequence reads were collapsed and filtered. For each sample, productive Simpson clonality was calculated as the square root of Simpson's diversity index over productive rearrangements. This immuneACCESS table, as held by TCRdb, lists in-frame sequences with V and J called but not all clones. Of the missing ones, under half trace to an unresolved V gene in checked studies; the others have no known cause. V, J and clone size derive from that table, while D and trimming were established from the DNA sequence. The sample records about 310,000 clones, roughly 84% of which are singletons. The top ten hold 1% of the sample.

General conclusions and limits of the study: The amount of clinical and demographic metadata varied by source and participant and was provided uncurated.

CDR1 LGHNA and CDR2 YNFKEQ are derived from the germline V gene. From the cysteine up to the phenylalanine, the CDR3 has a length of 15 residues. The kept DNA is CDR3 alone, 45 bases in frame from the first base. Compared with germline, V lacks 1 base and J lacks 0 bases; bases without a gene match: 0. The chain is made from TRBV4-2 and TRBJ2-7; TRBD2 fits 10 bases in the junction. Material: peripheral blood. The TCR sequence derives from a man between 45 and 60 years old with active or convalescent COVID-19. The DNA sequence follows: TGTGCCAGCAGCCAAGCTAGCGGGGGCTCCTACGAGCAGTACTTC. Protein translation: CASSQASGGSYEQYF.